This passage covers 11 T cell receptor beta chains from one sample sequenced in a study of CD8 T cells in ankylosing spondylitis. Study observations and caveats: It appeared that ankylosing spondylitis blood was characterized by a TCR beta motif of several highly homologous variants.

TCRdb re-analysed the 5' RACE reads in MiXCR, keeping a single row per CDR3 protein. This sample carries roughly 440,000 distinct CDR3 sequences, approximately 17% of them seen once, and the ten largest clones take over 0.9%. These receptors' antigens are unknown. The specimen sequenced was blood, either unsorted or a sorted T cell fraction (not recorded which). These receptors all come from a male donor with ankylosing spondylitis.

This clonotype has more than one count but fewer than ten. The chain combines TRBV5-1 with TRBJ1-5; a weak D match, TRBD1 (5 bases). V was trimmed by 0 bases and J by 0 bases, leaving 13 bases between them. The CDR3 loop spans 17 amino acids. CDR1 is SGHRS and CDR2 is YFSETQ in the germline V gene. CDR3: CASSLAPGGDSNQPQHF. In DNA form, the CDR3 reads TGCGCCAGCAGCTTGGCCCCCGGAGGGGATAGCAATCAGCCCCAGCATTTT.

This clonotype has a handful of counts. This chain links TRBV3-1 with TRBJ1-5; a weak D match, TRBD1 (6 bases). In germline, CDR1 is LGHDT, CDR2 YNNKEL (reference sequence). V lost 5 bases, J lost 0 bases, and 14 bases lay in between. The length of the CDR3 is 16 residues. The CDR3 DNA sequence: TGTGCCAGCAGCAAAGGGGGTGGTTATAGCAATCAGCCCCAGCATTTT. Protein: CASSKGGGYSNQPQHF.

This clonotype occurred a few times. The CDR3 sequence: CASTPNSGGAYEQFF. The DNA for the CDR3 is TGTGCCAGCACCCCTAATAGCGGGGGGGCTTATGAGCAGTTCTTC. The V and J genes are TRBV6-2 or TRBV6-3 and TRBJ2-1, with 11 bases matching TRBD2. There are 15 residues in the CDR3. J gave up 8 bases and V 7 bases, and 10 bases lay outside the gene matches. Germline CDR1 MNHEY, CDR2 SVGEGT.

V gene TRBV6-1 combines with J gene TRBJ1-2, with unresolved D. CDR3 length: 13 residues. V was trimmed by 1 base and J by 4 bases, leaving 7 bases between them. Looked up from germline, CDR1 is MNHNS and CDR2 is SASEGT. CDR3 sequence: CASSEGHGYGYTF. The CDR3 region has the DNA TGTGCCAGCAGTGAAGGTCACGGCTATGGCTACACCTTC.

This clonotype turned up a few times. V usage is TRBV11-2 and J usage is TRBJ1-1, with a weak D call TRBD1 (5 bases). This CDR3 region has 15 residues. The germline V gene has CDR1 SGHAT and CDR2 FQNNGV. V lost 2 bases, J lost 4 bases, and 14 bases lay in between. CDR3 sequence reads: CASSLSPAGGTEAFF. CDR3 DNA: TGTGCCAGCAGCTTAAGTCCGGCGGGGGGCACTGAAGCTTTCTTT.

The chain employs TRBV9 and TRBJ2-3; 7 nucleotides line up with TRBD2. Germline V CDR1 and CDR2: SGDLS, YYNGEE. V was clipped by 1 base and J by 5 bases; unmatched bases: 10. This CDR3 region has 16 residues. CDR3 in DNA: TGTGCCAGCAGCGTAAGAAGCGGGATGGGGGGAGATACGCAGTATTTT. This codes for CASSVRSGMGGDTQYF.

This chain uses TRBV18 with TRBJ2-2; TRBD1 might be the D (5 bases). CDR3 length: 13 residues. V lost 1 base and J lost 7, with 7 bases in between. Looked up from germline, CDR1 is KGHSH and CDR2 is LQKENI. CDR3 sequence: CASSPHRIGELFF. The CDR3 DNA reads TGTGCCAGCTCACCACACAGGATCGGGGAGCTGTTTTTT.

V usage is TRBV5-1 and J usage is TRBJ2-1, with 8 bases matching TRBD1. Losses at the gene ends were 4 bases for V and 0 bases for J; bases not matched to a gene: 9. The CDR3 contains 17 residues. In germline, CDR1 is SGHRS, CDR2 YFSETQ. The chain's CDR3 is CASSPGGTGGSYNEQFF. The CDR3 DNA sequence: TGCGCCAGCAGCCCGGGCGGGACAGGAGGCTCCTACAATGAGCAGTTCTTC.

For the CDR3, the DNA is TGTGCCAACAGCGGGACTACCTACAATGAGCAGTTCTTC. It yields the protein CANSGTTYNEQFF. The chain links TRBV2 to TRBJ2-1; 7 nucleotides align to TRBD2. The CDR3 has 13 amino acids. Unmatched junction bases numbered 5, after V lost 10 bases and J lost 2 bases. Germline values: CDR1 SNHLY, CDR2 FYNNEI.

The rearrangement uses TRBV20-1 and TRBJ1-5; tentative D call: TRBD1 (6 bases). The V gene lost 8 bases and the J gene lost 0 bases, with 11 bases spanning the gap. The length of the CDR3 is 13 residues. Germline V lookup: CDR1 DFQATT, CDR2 SNEGSKA (reference sequence). As DNA, the CDR3 is TGCAGTACGGCCAGGGGTAGCAATCAGCCCCAGCATTTT. Encoded protein: CSTARGSNQPQHF.

This clonotype has a handful of counts. The V call is TRBV5-1, the J call TRBJ2-7, with TRBD2 identical over 13 bases. Germline CDR1 and CDR2: SGHRS and YFSETQ. This CDR3 has 19 amino acids. The V and J ends lost 4 bases and 2 bases, in that order; junction bases with no gene match: 15. CDR3 residues: CASSPEGGLAGRRTYEQYF. The CDR3 nucleotides are TGCGCCAGCAGCCCCGAAGGGGGACTAGCGGGGCGAAGAACCTACGAGCAGTACTTC.